This T cell receptor beta chain derives from a study of blood T cell repertoires in COVID-19. Study overall: COVID-19 samples collected from the United States, Italy and Spain covered acute and convalescent phases. PBMCs, B-cell-depleted T cells, or T cells were the source of the cDNA or gDNA that made up the material.

As handled by the study authors: How many nucleated cells were present was estimated from reference gene primer amplification. Using immunoSEQ multiplex PCR, the repertoire was profiled, and TCRdb retains in-frame clones only, with some absent. V and J calls and clone size come straight from that table; D and trimming were deduced from the DNA. The table shows about 230,000 clones, with roughly 80% occurring only once. Trimming left V 1 base short and J 2 bases short, with 9 bases between. The CDR3 runs 14 residues. CDR1 and CDR2 (germline): SGHDT, YYEEEE. Sequences were obtained from peripheral blood. This receptor was identified in a woman of 80 years or more with acute or convalescent COVID-19. The chain is built from TRBV5-6 and TRBJ1-2; no reliable D call. For the CDR3, the DNA is TGTGCCAGCAGCTTGTATGTACGGAACTATGGCTACACCTTC. Residues: CASSLYVRNYGYTF.